This TCR beta chain was recovered during a study of early T cells in non-severe SARS-CoV-2 infection. Study-wide context: From unsorted whole blood, bulk RNA was sequenced, and the chains remained unpaired. Findings of the study overall: VDJdb-based annotation leaned toward anti-spike CD8 responses and missed private and CD4 specificities.

CDR1 and CDR2 (germline): SQVTM, ANQGSEA. V lost 4 bases to trimming and J lost 7 bases; unmatched junction nucleotides: 6. This CDR3 has 14 residues. A few counts support this clonotype. Its specificity is not known. Molecules of cDNA were individually given unique molecular identifiers that were attached to them. TCRdb used MiXCR to reprocess the 5' RACE reads, holding one entry per CDR3 protein. The table has 85,000 to 90,000 distinct CDR3 sequences, around 15% seen once. The sequence was obtained from an adult who was a healthcare worker with PCR-confirmed SARS-CoV-2 infection or an uninfected control (not recorded which). V is TRBV29-1 and J is TRBJ2-1; 11 bases match TRBD1. Sample: whole blood. The CDR3 loop reads CSVAGQGARNEQFF. CDR3 in DNA: TGCAGCGTTGCTGGACAGGGGGCGCGGAATGAGCAGTTCTTC.